This record concerns one T cell receptor beta chain sequence. Its antigen is unknown. No clone much larger than this one lies a single base away; base qualities are absent. High-throughput TCR beta sequencing profiled peripheral blood CD8+ and CD4+ T cells from healthy donors, Susac syndrome patients and multiple sclerosis patients. The multiple sclerosis controls were treatment-naive patients whose relapsing-remitting disease, either stable or active, fulfilled the revised McDonald criteria. CD8+ TEMRA cells were enriched by FACS, while bulk CD8+ and CD4+ T cells were purified by magnetic negative isolation. Blood was drawn into EDTA tubes, processed within 24 hours, and PBMCs were isolated by density gradient centrifugation. PBMCs intended for TCR sequencing were frozen in liquid nitrogen and were later thawed in a 37 degrees C water bath. The sorted or isolated CD4+, CD8+ and CD8+ TEMRA cells had a purity of 90% or higher.

Inclusive of the bounding cysteine and phenylalanine, the CDR3 is 16 residues long. Only the CDR3 region is kept as DNA, spanning 48 bases read in frame from base 1. CDR1 and CDR2 (SGHDT, YYEEEE) derive from the germline V gene. Between the V and J ends, shortened by 0 bases and 0 bases respectively, the junction contains 13 bases. The data originate from a study of CD8 T cells in Susac syndrome (dated by TCRdb to about 2019). With respect to the entire study: Whether CD8+ T cell activation and differentiation in Susac syndrome was antigen driven was tested using repertoire sequencing. CD8+ T cell repertoire clonality was compared between 11 to 12 healthy donors, around 14 Susac syndrome patients and 15 multiple sclerosis patients. Summary of the overall study and its limitations: The number of individuals in the TCR sequencing and HLA analysis was acknowledged as relatively small.

RNA was extracted using the RNeasy kit, and roughly 0.5 to 1 microgram was reverse transcribed with random hexamers. The immunoSEQ multiplex PCR assay, covering 54 Vbeta and 13 Jbeta segments, was used to amplify TCR beta CDR3 regions. PCR amplification bias was corrected by using a synthetic template baseline for primer optimization and computational correction. The study's processing was this. Reads were annotated to V, D and J genes per IMGT and analyzed with immunoSEQ Analyzer, keeping only productive sequences. Clonality was calculated as one minus the Shannon entropy normalized by log2 of the number of productive unique sequences. Public and private clones were assessed among the 100 most prevalent clones of each patient and control. Clones were defined as Susac-specific if absent from the healthy and MS cohorts, from 1052 published viral clones and from other ImmuneACCESS disease sequences. Using fastp at Q25 and MiXCR, TCRdb reprocessed the public reads and kept productive beta chains. Merged by CDR3 protein, the rows form single entries marked with the most common genes and DNA. In this record, the V and J calls reflect TCRdb's handling and not the investigators' own analysis. Across this sample there are about 52,000 distinct CDR3 sequences, with 93% seen only once. About 0.54% of the sample comes from the top ten.

The V gene is TRBV5-6 and the J gene is TRBJ2-7; TRBD2 is a possible D gene, resting on 5 matching bases. The sequencing input was CD8+ T cells from PBMCs. This TCR derives from a human donor with multiple sclerosis. The CDR3 loop reads CASSLGGSGFSYEQYF. The base sequence is TGTGCCAGCAGCTTGGGGGGATCGGGGTTCTCCTACGAGCAGTACTTC.